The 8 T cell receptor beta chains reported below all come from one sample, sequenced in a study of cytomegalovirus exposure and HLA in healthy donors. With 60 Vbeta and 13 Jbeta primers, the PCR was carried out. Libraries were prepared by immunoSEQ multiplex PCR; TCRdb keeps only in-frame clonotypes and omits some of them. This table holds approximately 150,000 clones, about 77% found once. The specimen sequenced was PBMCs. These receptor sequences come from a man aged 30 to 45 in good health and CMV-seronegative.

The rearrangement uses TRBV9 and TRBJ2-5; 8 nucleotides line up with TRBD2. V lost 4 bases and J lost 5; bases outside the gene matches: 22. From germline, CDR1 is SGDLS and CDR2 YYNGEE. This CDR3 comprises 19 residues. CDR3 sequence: CASSPRNGGGGLIWETQYF. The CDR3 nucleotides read TGTGCCAGCAGCCCACGAAATGGGGGCGGGGGGCTCATCTGGGAGACCCAGTACTTC.

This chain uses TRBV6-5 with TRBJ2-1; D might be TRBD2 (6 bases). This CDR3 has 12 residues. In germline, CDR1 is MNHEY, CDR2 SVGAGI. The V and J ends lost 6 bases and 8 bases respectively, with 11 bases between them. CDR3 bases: TGTGCCAGCAGGCCTTCGGGAGATGAGCAGTTCTTC. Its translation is CASRPSGDEQFF.

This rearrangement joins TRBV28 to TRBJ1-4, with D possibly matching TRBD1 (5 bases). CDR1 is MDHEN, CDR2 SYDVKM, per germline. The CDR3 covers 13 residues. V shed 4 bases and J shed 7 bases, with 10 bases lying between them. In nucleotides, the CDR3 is TGTGCCAGCAGTTCGGGCGGGGGTGAAAAACTGTTTTTT. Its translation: CASSSGGGEKLFF.

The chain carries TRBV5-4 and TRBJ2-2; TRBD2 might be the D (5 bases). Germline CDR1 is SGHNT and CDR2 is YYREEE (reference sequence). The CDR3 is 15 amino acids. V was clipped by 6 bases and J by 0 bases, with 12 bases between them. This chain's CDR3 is CASNPGSANTGELFF. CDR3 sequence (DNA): TGTGCCAGCAACCCCGGTAGCGCGAACACCGGGGAGCTGTTTTTT.

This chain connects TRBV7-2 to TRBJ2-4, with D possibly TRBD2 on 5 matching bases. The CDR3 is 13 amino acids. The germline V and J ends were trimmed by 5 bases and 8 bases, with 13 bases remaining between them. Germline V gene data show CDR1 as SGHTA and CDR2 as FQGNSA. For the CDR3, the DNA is TGTGCCAGCAGCCCACTCGGGGTGTACATTCAGTACTTC. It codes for CASSPLGVYIQYF.

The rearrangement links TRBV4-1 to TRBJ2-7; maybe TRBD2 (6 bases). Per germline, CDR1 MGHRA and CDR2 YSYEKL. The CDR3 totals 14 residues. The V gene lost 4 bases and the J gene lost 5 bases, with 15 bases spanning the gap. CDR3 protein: CASSRQEGGDEQYF. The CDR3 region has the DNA TGCGCCAGCAGCCGTCAGGAGGGCGGAGACGAGCAGTACTTC.

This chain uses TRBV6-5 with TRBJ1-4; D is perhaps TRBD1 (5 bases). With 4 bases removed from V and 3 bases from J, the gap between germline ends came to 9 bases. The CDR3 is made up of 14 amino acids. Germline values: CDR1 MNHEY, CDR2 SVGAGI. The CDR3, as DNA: TGTGCCAGCAGTTCCGACAGAGCTAATGAAAAACTGTTTTTT. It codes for CASSSDRANEKLFF.

DNA for the CDR3: TGTGCCTGGAGTGTGACTAGCGGGGGGGAGACCCAGTACTTC. Amino acid sequence: CAWSVTSGGETQYF. The V call is TRBV30, the J call TRBJ2-5; 13 bases fit TRBD2. Germline V gene sequence: CDR1 GTSNPN, CDR2 SVGIG (reference sequence). The CDR3 covers 14 residues. Germline trimming cut 0 bases from V and 5 bases from J; bases unmatched to any gene: 0.